Here is one T cell receptor (beta chain) with its context. Its antigen is currently unknown. Time point in this sample: sample taken at primary tumor resection. Samples were obtained from roughly 65 donors, all untreated early-stage non-small cell lung cancer patients. Unsorted samples of tumor, nontumor lung or frozen PBMC had their whole RNA sequenced. The CDR3 has 15 residues. From germline, CDR1 is SGHVS and CDR2 FNYEAQ. V shed 8 bases and J shed 2 bases, with 15 bases lying between them. The data originate from a study of spatial heterogeneity in lung cancer. Points from the study as a whole: The number of expanded tumor alpha and beta chains correlated with mutation number. Estimates put coverage of tumor T cells roughly 6.9% for alpha and more than 11% for beta chains.

MiXCR was run by TCRdb on the 5' RACE reads, yielding one entry per CDR3 protein. Here the sample spans 20,000 to 25,000 distinct CDR3 sequences, over 4% being singletons. This sequence originates from a male donor with early-stage non-small cell lung cancer. This sample comprised lung tumor tissue, obtained at surgery. V and J are TRBV7-6 and TRBJ2-2; D gene ambiguous. Here the CDR3 reads CASRLDPQNTGELFF. The CDR3, as DNA: TGTGCCAGCCGACTGGACCCCCAAAACACCGGGGAGCTGTTTTTT.